Listed below are T cell receptor beta chains from one sample, sequenced in a study of regulatory T cells in long-lasting Graves disease. TCRdb re-analysed the multiplex PCR reads in MiXCR, keeping a single row per CDR3 protein. The sample yields 350,000 to 400,000 distinct CDR3 sequences, around 15% seen once. Specimen: peripheral blood mononuclear cells (PBMCs), collected at new diagnosis, from a patient treated with antithyroid drugs. The source of these receptors is a female donor with Graves disease. The CDR3 runs from the conserved cysteine through the conserved F or W. Fields, in order: J gene, V gene, clone size, D gene, CDR3 protein, CDR3 DNA. D genes are given only for firm matches. Clone size is given as once, few or many counts, or a class when the clone is expanded.

TRBJ2-1,TRBV20-1,many,.,CSAPPAGTNEQFF,TGCAGTGCCCCCCCTGCAGGGACCAATGAGCAGTTCTTC
TRBJ1-2,TRBV2,many,.,CTSSVSGGGGNYGYTF,TGTACCAGCAGTGTATCCGGGGGCGGAGGGAACTATGGCTACACCTTC
TRBJ2-1,TRBV11-2,many,TRBD2,CASSLVSAGYGHEQFF,TGTGCCAGCAGCTTAGTGTCAGCGGGGTACGGCCATGAGCAGTTCTTC
TRBJ2-2,TRBV18,many,.,CASRAVNTGELFF,TGTGCCAGCAGAGCGGTGAACACCGGGGAGCTGTTTTTT
TRBJ2-7,TRBV2,few,.,CASTGRSSYEQYF,TGTGCCAGCACTGGCAGGAGCTCCTACGAGCAGTACTTC
TRBJ2-1,TRBV5-6,many,TRBD2,CASSWPTSGRDEQFF,TGTGCCAGCAGCTGGCCGACTAGCGGGAGGGATGAGCAGTTCTTC
TRBJ2-1,TRBV9,few,.,CASSPRLGSYNEQFF,TGTGCCAGCAGCCCCCGACTAGGGTCCTACAATGAGCAGTTCTTC
TRBJ2-1,TRBV7-9,many,TRBD2,CASSLASVSGVGNEQFF,TGTGCCAGCAGCTTAGCGTCTGTGAGCGGGGTGGGCAATGAGCAGTTCTTC
TRBJ2-7,TRBV12-3/TRBV12-4,many,.,CASSFGTVSYEQYF,TGTGCCAGCAGTTTCGGGACGGTCTCCTACGAGCAGTACTTC
TRBJ2-5,TRBV27,many,.,CASRTRGQETQYF,TGTGCCAGCAGAACTAGGGGTCAAGAGACCCAGTACTTC
TRBJ2-1,TRBV5-1,many,TRBD2,CASSLVPGWEGNEQFF,TGCGCCAGCAGCTTGGTACCGGGTTGGGAGGGCAATGAGCAGTTCTTC
TRBJ1-1,TRBV10-3,many,.,CAIMKGEMNTEAFF,TGTGCCATCATGAAGGGGGAGATGAACACTGAAGCTTTCTTT